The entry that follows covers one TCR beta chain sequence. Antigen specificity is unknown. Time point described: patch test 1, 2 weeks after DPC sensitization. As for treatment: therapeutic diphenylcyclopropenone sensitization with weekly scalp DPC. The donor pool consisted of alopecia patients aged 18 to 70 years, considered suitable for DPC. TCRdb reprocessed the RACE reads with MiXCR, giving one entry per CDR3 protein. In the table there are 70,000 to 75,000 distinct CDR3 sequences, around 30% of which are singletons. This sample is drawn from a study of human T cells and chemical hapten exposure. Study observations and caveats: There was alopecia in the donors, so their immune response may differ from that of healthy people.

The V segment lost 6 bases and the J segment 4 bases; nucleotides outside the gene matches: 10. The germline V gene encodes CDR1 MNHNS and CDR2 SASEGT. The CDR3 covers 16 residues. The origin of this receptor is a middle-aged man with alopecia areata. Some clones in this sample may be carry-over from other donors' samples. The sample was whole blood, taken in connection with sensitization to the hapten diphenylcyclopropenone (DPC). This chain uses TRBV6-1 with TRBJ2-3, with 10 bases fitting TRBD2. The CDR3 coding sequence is TGTGCCAGCAGGAAAACTAGCGGGATTTATTCAGATACGCAGTATTTT. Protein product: CASRKTSGIYSDTQYF.